Described below is a single T cell receptor beta chain sequence and its context. Its antigen is undetermined. Time point defined: pre-sensitization, week 0. As to treatment: therapeutic diphenylcyclopropenone sensitization with weekly scalp DPC. From whole blood left unfractionated, total RNA was extracted. The CDR3 has 14 residues. Trimming cost V 4 bases and J 1 base, with 8 bases left between them. Germline CDR1 and CDR2: SNHLY and FYNNEI. These data belong to a study of human T cells and chemical hapten exposure. Findings of the study overall: In comparison with controls, expanded TCRs gave rise to a significantly larger number of large CDR3 similarity clusters.

MiXCR, run by TCRdb on the RACE reads, gives a single entry per CDR3 protein. The data show tens of thousands of distinct CDR3 sequences, with 9.6% seen just once and approximately 3.8% held by the top ten. The chain recombines TRBV2 with TRBJ1-5; D call uncertain. The sequencing here drew on whole blood, taken in connection with sensitization to the hapten diphenylcyclopropenone (DPC). The sequence came from a woman aged 40 to 49 with alopecia areata. Some clones in this sample may be carry-over from other donors' samples. CDR3 DNA sequence: TGTGCCAGCAGTGCGACGGTCAGCAATCAGCCCCAGCATTTT. This sequence encodes CASSATVSNQPQHF.